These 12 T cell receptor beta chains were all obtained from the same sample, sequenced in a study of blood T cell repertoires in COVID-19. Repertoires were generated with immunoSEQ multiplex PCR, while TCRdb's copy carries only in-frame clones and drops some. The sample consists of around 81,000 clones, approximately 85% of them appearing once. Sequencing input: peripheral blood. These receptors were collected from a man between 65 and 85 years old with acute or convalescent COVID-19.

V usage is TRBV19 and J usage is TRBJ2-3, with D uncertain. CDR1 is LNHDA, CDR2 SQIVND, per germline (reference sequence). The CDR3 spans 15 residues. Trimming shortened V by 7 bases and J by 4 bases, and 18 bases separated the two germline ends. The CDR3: CASTLRVQSSDTQYF. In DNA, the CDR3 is TGTGCCAGTACGTTACGGGTCCAATCCTCAGATACGCAGTATTTT. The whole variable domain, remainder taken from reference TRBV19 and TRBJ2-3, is DGGITQSPKYLFRKEGQNVTLSCEQNLNHDAMYWYRQDPGQGLRLIYYSQIVNDFQKGDIAEGYSVSREKKESFPLTVTSAQKNPTAFYLCASTLRVQSSDTQYFGPGTRLTVL.

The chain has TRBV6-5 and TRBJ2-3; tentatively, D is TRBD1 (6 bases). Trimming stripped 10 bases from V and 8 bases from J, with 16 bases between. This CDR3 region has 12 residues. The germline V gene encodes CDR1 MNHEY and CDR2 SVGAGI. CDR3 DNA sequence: TGTGCCACAGAGCAGGGGCATGGTACGCAGTATTTT. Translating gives CATEQGHGTQYF.

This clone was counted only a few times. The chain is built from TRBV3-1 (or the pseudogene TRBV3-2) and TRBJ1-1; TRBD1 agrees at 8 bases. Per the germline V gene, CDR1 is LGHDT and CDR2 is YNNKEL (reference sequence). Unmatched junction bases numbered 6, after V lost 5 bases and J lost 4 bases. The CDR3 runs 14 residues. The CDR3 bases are TGTGCCAGCAGCAACCGGGACAGGATCACTGAAGCTTTCTTT. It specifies CASSNRDRITEAFF.

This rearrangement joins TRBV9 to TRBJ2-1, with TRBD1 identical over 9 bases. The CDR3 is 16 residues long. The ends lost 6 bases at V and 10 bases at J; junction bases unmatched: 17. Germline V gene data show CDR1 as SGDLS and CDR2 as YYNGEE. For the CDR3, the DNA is TGTGCCAGCACCCCTAATACAGGGGGCGAGGGGGGAGAGCAGTTCTTC. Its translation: CASTPNTGGEGGEQFF.

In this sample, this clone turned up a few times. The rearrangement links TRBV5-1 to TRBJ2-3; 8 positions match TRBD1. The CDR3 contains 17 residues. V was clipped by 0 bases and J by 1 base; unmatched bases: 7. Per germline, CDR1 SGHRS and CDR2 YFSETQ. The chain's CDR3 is CASSLVGQGAGTDTQYF. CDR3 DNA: TGCGCCAGCAGCTTGGTGGGGCAGGGGGCCGGCACAGATACGCAGTATTTT.

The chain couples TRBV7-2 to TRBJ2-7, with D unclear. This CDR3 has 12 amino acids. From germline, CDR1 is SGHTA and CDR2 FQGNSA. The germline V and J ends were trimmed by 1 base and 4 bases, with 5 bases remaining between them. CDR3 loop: CASSLEPYEQYF. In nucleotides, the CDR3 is TGTGCCAGCAGCTTAGAGCCGTACGAGCAGTACTTC.

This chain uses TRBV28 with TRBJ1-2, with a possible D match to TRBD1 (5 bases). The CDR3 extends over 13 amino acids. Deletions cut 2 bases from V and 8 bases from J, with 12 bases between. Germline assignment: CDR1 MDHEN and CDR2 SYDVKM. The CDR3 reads CASSLVREGGYTF. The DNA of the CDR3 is TGTGCCAGCAGTTTAGTCAGGGAGGGAGGCTACACCTTC.

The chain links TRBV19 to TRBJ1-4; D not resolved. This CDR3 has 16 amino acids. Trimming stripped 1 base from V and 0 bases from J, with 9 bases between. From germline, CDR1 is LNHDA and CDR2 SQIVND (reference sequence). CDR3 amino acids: CASSIGGLATNEKLFF. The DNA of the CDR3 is TGTGCCAGTAGTATAGGCGGGCTTGCAACTAATGAAAAACTGTTTTTT.

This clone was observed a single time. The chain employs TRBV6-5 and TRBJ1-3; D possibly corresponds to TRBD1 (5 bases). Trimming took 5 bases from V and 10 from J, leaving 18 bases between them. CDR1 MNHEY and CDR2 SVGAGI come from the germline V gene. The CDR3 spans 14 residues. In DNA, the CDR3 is TGTGCCAGCAGTCCCACTATTAGGACACGGACCATATATTTT. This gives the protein CASSPTIRTRTIYF.

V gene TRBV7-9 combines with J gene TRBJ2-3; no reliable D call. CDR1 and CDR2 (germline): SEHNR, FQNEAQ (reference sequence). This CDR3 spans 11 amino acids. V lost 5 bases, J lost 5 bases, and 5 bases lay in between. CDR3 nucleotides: TGTGCCAGCAGCGGCCAAGATACGCAGTATTTT. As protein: CASSGQDTQYF.

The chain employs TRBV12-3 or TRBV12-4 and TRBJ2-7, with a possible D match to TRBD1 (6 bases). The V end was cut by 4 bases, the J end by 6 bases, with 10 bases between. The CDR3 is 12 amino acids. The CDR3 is CASSSWGREQYF. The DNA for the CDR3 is TGTGCCAGCAGTTCGTGGGGGCGCGAGCAGTACTTC.

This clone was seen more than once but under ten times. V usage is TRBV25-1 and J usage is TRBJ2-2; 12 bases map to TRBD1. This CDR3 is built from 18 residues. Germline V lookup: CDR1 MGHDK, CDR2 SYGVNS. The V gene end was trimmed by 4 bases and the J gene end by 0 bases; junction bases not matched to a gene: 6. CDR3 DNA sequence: TGTGCCAGCAGTGGTCCGGGACAGGGGGCCGCGAACACCGGGGAGCTGTTTTTT. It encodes CASSGPGQGAANTGELFF.